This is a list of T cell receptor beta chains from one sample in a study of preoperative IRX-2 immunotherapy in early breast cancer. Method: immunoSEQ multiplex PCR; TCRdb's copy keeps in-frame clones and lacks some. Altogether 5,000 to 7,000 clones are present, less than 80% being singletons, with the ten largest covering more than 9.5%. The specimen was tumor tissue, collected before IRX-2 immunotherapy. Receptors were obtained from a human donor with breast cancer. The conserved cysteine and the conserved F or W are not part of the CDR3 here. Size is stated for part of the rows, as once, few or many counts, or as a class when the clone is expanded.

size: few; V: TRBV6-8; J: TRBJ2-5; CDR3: ASSYRSGVLETQY
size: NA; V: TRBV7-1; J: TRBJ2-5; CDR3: ASSLDSGSETQY
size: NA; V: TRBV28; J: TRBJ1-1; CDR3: ASSLGSRRITEAF
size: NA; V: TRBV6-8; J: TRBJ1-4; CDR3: ASSYNPPTNEKLF
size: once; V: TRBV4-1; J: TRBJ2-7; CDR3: ASSVSSYEQY
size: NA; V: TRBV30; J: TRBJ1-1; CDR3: AWSGGGAEAF
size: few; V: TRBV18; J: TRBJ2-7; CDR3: ASSPGKGSRYEQY
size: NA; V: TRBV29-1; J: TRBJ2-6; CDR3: SAGTGLGANVLT
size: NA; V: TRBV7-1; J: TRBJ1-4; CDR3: ASSSGTENEKLF
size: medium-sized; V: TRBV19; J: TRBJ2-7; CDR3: ASSMQPDSYEQY
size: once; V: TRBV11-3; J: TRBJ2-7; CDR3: ASSPTAGQGYEQY
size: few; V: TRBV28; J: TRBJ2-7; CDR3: ASSSRDRRSYEQY
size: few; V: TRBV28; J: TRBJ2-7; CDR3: ASSFRGNEQY
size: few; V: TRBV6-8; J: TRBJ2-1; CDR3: ASSPPRTYNEQF
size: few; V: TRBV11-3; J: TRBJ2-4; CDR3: ASRSGIAGGGENIQY
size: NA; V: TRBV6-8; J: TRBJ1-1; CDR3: ASSYYTGLGRDTEAF
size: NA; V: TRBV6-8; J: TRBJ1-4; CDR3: ASSAGATNEKLF
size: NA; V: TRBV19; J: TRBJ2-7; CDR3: ASSIRDGSYEQY
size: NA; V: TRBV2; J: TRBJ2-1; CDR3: ASSVGGSSYNEQF
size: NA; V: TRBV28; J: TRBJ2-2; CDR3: ASSLFGQNTGELF
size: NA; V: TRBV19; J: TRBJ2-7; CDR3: ASSAKAGAPYEQY
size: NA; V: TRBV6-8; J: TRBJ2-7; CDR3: ASGRGPAEQY
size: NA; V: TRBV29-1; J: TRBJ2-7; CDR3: SAARQEGYEQY
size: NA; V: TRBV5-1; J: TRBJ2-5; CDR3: ASSLEQPVRETQY
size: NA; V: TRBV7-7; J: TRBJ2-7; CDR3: ASSLGGGYSYEQY
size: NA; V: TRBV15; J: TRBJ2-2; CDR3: ATSRSPGRGSANTGELF
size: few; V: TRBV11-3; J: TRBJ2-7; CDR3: ASSIQQGAGSIYEQY
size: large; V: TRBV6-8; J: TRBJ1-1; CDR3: ASRLTENTEAF
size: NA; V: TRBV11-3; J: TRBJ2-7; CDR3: ASRRGTGGGEQY
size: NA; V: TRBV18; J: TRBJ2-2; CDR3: ASSPWGSGELF
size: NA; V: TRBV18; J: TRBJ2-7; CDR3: ASSLPGTSGSYEQY
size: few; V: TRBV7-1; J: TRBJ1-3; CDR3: ASRDRSGNTIY
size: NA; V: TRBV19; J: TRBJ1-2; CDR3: ASRTGDGYT
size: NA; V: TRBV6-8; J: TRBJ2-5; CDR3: ASNSGLAGEETQY
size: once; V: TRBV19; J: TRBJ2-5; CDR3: ASSLGTGQQETQY
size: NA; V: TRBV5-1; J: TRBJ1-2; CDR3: ASSAVQTGGHGYT
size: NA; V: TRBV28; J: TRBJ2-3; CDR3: ASSPHNRGADTQY
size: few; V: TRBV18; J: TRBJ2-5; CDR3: ASSPGYQETQY
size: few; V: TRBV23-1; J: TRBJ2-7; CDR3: ASSWDKAYEQY
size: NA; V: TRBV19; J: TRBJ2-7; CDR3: ASSSGGLSYEQY
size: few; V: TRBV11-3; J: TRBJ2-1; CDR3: ASSPRLAGAEQF
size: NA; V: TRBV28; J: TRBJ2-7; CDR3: ASNQRGATYEQY
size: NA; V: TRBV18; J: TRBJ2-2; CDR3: ASSSYRDTGELF
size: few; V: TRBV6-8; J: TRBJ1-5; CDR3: ASSPTFTPDSQPQH
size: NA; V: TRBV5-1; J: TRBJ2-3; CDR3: ASSLREGLDTQY
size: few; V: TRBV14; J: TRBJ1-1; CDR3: ASSQVQQNTEAF
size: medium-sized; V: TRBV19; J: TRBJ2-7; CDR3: ASSIQPDSYEQY
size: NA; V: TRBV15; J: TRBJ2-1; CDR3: ATRPADLSSYNEQF
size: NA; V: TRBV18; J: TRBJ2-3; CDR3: ASSPSGADTQY
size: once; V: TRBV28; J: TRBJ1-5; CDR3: ASSTHGAGNQPQH
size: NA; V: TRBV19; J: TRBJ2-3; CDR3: ASSIYALADTQY
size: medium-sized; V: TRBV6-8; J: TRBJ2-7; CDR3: ASSTASSGIPYEQY